Below, 15 T cell receptor beta chains from the same sample are listed, as sequenced in a study of regulatory T cells in long-lasting Graves disease. According to the study, TCR beta libraries were built with iRepertoire HTBI primers and CDR3-region Arm-PCR. TCRdb fed the multiplex PCR reads into MiXCR, producing one record per CDR3 protein. In the table there are some 200,000 distinct CDR3 sequences, approximately 19% of which are singletons. Described time point: newly diagnosed GD, antithyroid drugs for less than 3 months. Extracted PBMC RNA gave rise to the TCR library. These sequences were also reported in another study, on T cells in Graves' hyperthyroidism and ophthalmopathy.

The specimen was peripheral blood mononuclear cells (PBMCs), collected at new diagnosis, from a patient treated with antithyroid drugs. These TCRs come from a woman between 25 and 40 years old with Graves disease.

This clonotype was found many times. V and J are TRBV2 and TRBJ2-7, with 10 bases that match TRBD2. Germline trimming cut 7 bases from V and 5 bases from J; bases unmatched to any gene: 11. Per the germline V gene, CDR1 is SNHLY and CDR2 is FYNNEI. The CDR3 is 15 residues long. CDR3 residues: CASTPGIAGGHEQYF. CDR3 DNA sequence: TGTGCCAGCACCCCCGGGATAGCGGGAGGCCACGAGCAGTACTTC.

The table lists this clonotype with many counts. The chain joins TRBV19 to TRBJ2-7; possibly TRBD1 for D (6 bases). CDR1 is LNHDA, CDR2 SQIVND, per germline (reference sequence). Trimming cost V 1 base and J 2 bases, with 9 bases left between them. The CDR3 is made up of 14 amino acids. The CDR3 protein is CASSIVPGAYEQYF. In DNA, the CDR3 is TGTGCCAGTAGTATAGTTCCAGGGGCCTACGAGCAGTACTTC.

This clonotype showed up many times. This chain connects TRBV12-5 to TRBJ2-7, with TRBD1 matching 11 bases. CDR1 and CDR2 from the germline V gene are LGHNT and FRNRAP. J gave up 0 bases and V 6 bases, and 7 bases lay outside the gene matches. The CDR3 length is 16 residues. The CDR3 here is CASGPTGTGGSYEQYF. CDR3 DNA sequence: TGTGCTAGTGGCCCCACCGGGACAGGGGGCTCCTACGAGCAGTACTTC.

This clonotype was counted between two and nine times. A much larger clone differs from this one at a single base, so this may be a read error. The rearrangement links TRBV28 to TRBJ2-4; 7 positions match TRBD1. The germline gives CDR1 MDHEN, CDR2 SYDVKM. The CDR3 covers 19 residues. V was pared by 8 bases and J by 0 bases, with 19 bases of the junction left unmatched. CDR3 in amino acids: CASGFPRQQGVVAKNIQYF. The CDR3 region has the DNA TGTGCCAGCGGCTTCCCCCGTCAGCAGGGGGTGGTAGCCAAAAACATTCAGTACTTC. The whole variable domain, remainder taken from reference TRBV28 and TRBJ2-4, is DVKVTQSSRYLVKRTGEKVFLECVQDMDHENMFWYRQDPGLGLRLIYFSYDVKMKEKGDIPEGYSVSREKKERFSLILESASTNQTSMYLCASGFPRQQGVVAKNIQYFGAGTRLSVL.

This clonotype was detected ten times or more. This chain links TRBV12-3 or TRBV12-4 with TRBJ2-3, with D perhaps TRBD1 or TRBD2 (6 bases each). This CDR3 has 18 residues. V dropped 2 bases and J dropped 0 bases, with 18 bases sitting between them. The CDR3 loop reads CASSLRGGSWGSTDTQYF. DNA of the CDR3: TGTGCCAGCAGTTTAAGAGGGGGGTCGTGGGGTAGCACAGATACGCAGTATTTT.

This clonotype was counted many times. The V and J genes are TRBV6-1 and TRBJ1-5, with D hard to call. This CDR3 region has 13 residues. Germline CDR1 and CDR2: MNHNS and SASEGT. Trimming removed 7 bases from V and 2 bases from J, with 9 bases in between. The CDR3 here is CASTGVGNQPQHF. The CDR3 nucleotides are TGTGCCAGCACTGGAGTCGGCAATCAGCCCCAGCATTTT.

Many counts were recorded for this clonotype. V gene TRBV19 combines with J gene TRBJ1-1; maybe TRBD1 (5 bases). The germline V gene has CDR1 LNHDA and CDR2 SQIVND (reference sequence). The CDR3 sequence is 13 residues long. The V and J ends lost 2 bases and 3 bases respectively, with 7 bases between them. CDR3 protein: CASSIQGYTEAFF. As DNA, the CDR3 is TGTGCCAGTAGTATACAGGGATACACTGAAGCTTTCTTT.

This clonotype was seen repeatedly, ten times or more. The rearrangement uses TRBV6-1 and TRBJ1-4; TRBD1 agrees at 9 bases. CDR3 length: 14 residues. Trimming took 8 bases from V and 8 from J; bases not matched to a gene: 9. Looked up from germline, CDR1 is MNHNS and CDR2 is SASEGT. The CDR3 reads CASQAGTGIEKLFF. The CDR3 DNA reads TGTGCCAGCCAAGCCGGGACAGGGATCGAAAAACTGTTTTTT.

Many counts were recorded for this clonotype. The V and J genes are TRBV10-3 and TRBJ1-3, with 10 bases fitting TRBD1. V shed 6 bases and J 3 bases; nucleotides not matched to a gene: 5. The CDR3 consists of 15 residues. CDR1 and CDR2 from the germline V gene are ENHRY and SYGVKD. CDR3 region: CAIRTGQGGGNTIYF. In nucleotides, the CDR3 is TGTGCCATCAGAACAGGACAGGGGGGTGGAAACACCATATATTTT.

The chain joins TRBV14 to TRBJ1-1, with a weak D call TRBD1 (6 bases). CDR3 size: 17 residues. Germline V gene lookup returns CDR1 SGHDN and CDR2 FVKESK. The ends were cut back, 4 bases at V and 1 base at J, with 19 bases in the middle. The CDR3 nucleotides are TGTGCCAGCAGCCGTCGGGGAGGGGGATCGGGGAACACTGAAGCTTTCTTT. This translates into CASSRRGGGSGNTEAFF.

Only a few counts were recorded for this clonotype. The chain links TRBV11-3 to TRBJ2-1; 12 bases are shared with TRBD2. The CDR3 consists of 15 residues. V shed 4 bases, J shed 9 bases, and the junction held 7 bases outside the gene matches. Germline lookup yields CDR1 SGHNT and CDR2 YENEEA. The CDR3 here is CASSSRLAGVTEQFF. Here the CDR3 DNA reads TGTGCCAGCAGCTCCCGACTAGCGGGAGTCACTGAGCAGTTCTTC.

This clonotype was detected many times. The chain links TRBV28 to TRBJ2-1; D is possibly TRBD2 (6 bases). The length of the CDR3 is 15 residues. Per the germline V gene, CDR1 is MDHEN and CDR2 is SYDVKM. Trimming shortened V by 3 bases and J by 4 bases, and 13 bases separated the two germline ends. CDR3 sequence (DNA): TGTGCCAGCAGTTTGGGGGGAGGCGGTTACAATGAGCAGTTCTTC. Its protein is CASSLGGGGYNEQFF. Filled out from reference TRBV28 and TRBJ2-1, the complete variable domain reads DVKVTQSSRYLVKRTGEKVFLECVQDMDHENMFWYRQDPGLGLRLIYFSYDVKMKEKGDIPEGYSVSREKKERFSLILESASTNQTSMYLCASSLGGGGYNEQFFGPGTRLTVL.

Ten or more counts support this clonotype. V usage is TRBV28 and J usage is TRBJ2-1, with no clear D. The CDR3 has 14 residues. The V gene's germline CDR1 is MDHEN and CDR2 SYDVKM. Trimming pared 4 bases from V and 6 bases from J, leaving 13 bases between. The CDR3 spells CASSYPSGSNEQFF. In nucleotides, the CDR3 is TGTGCCAGCAGTTATCCTTCGGGTTCCAATGAGCAGTTCTTC.

This clonotype came up many times. V gene TRBV5-5 combines with J gene TRBJ1-5; D might be TRBD1 (5 bases). V lost 6 bases, J lost 3 bases, and 16 bases lay in between. CDR3 length equals 15 residues. Germline-derived CDR1 and CDR2 are SGHKS and YYEKEE (reference sequence). DNA for the CDR3: TGTGCCAGCACCCCCCCCCTGACAGTCAATCAGCCCCAGCATTTT. This translates into CASTPPLTVNQPQHF.

Concerning this clonotype itself: A far larger clone is just one base off, so this is likely a read error. J is TRBJ2-3 and V is TRBV12-3 or TRBV12-4; 14 positions agree with TRBD2. The J call may not be correct, given that the DNA end is closer to TRBJ2-1. CDR3 size: 14 residues. The CDR3 DNA is TGTGCCAGTGCCGGGACTAGCGGGAGTTCCGAGCAGTTCTTC. Its protein product is CASAGTSGSSEQFF.